These 17 T cell receptor beta chains were sequenced from one sample in a study of blood T cell repertoires in COVID-19. Some clones are missing from TCRdb's copy, which holds only in-frame ones; the method was immunoSEQ multiplex PCR. The data hold over 55,000 clones, with less than 90% observed a single time. Sequencing was performed on peripheral blood. These receptors were taken from a man aged 45-60 years with active COVID-19.

The chain employs TRBV19 and TRBJ1-5; TRBD1 might be the D (5 bases). CDR3 length: 15 residues. Germline assignment: CDR1 LNHDA and CDR2 SQIVND (reference sequence). Trimming pared 0 bases from V and 5 bases from J, leaving 11 bases between. CDR3 amino acids: CASSIDDSYYQPQHF. CDR3 DNA: TGTGCCAGTAGTATAGATGACAGTTATTATCAGCCCCAGCATTTT.

This chain uses TRBV6-5 with TRBJ2-4; the D gene is possibly TRBD2 (5 bases). Germline V gives CDR1 MNHEY, CDR2 SVGAGI. CDR3 length: 15 amino acids. V gave up 8 bases and J gave up 0 bases, with 14 bases separating them. Here the CDR3 reads CASGKEVLAKNIQYF. The CDR3 DNA reads as TGTGCCAGCGGAAAGGAGGTTCTAGCCAAAAACATTCAGTACTTC.

The chain uses TRBV6-5 and TRBJ2-5, with a possible D match to TRBD2 (7 bases). CDR1 is MNHEY, CDR2 SVGAGI, per germline. The CDR3 consists of 13 residues. V was shortened by 8 bases and J by 5 bases, with 15 bases between the two germline ends. The CDR3 is CASGGGARETQYF. The DNA for the CDR3 is TGTGCCAGCGGAGGGGGGGCCCGGGAGACCCAGTACTTC.

The chain is built from TRBV15 and TRBJ1-4; D not certain. V lost 3 bases to trimming and J lost 8 bases, with 13 bases between them. This CDR3 is 14 amino acids long. From germline, CDR1 is LNHNV and CDR2 YYDKDF (reference sequence). As DNA, the CDR3 is TGTGCCACCAGCAGCGGCCCCCTCGGGGAAAAACTGTTTTTT. Amino acid sequence: CATSSGPLGEKLFF.

The chain joins TRBV4-1 to TRBJ2-1; D unresolved. CDR3 length: 13 amino acids. V lost 3 bases and J lost 15, with 18 bases in between. The germline V gene encodes CDR1 MGHRA and CDR2 YSYEKL. This CDR3 is CASSQTVTSRGFF. The CDR3 coding sequence is TGCGCCAGCAGCCAGACTGTGACCTCCCGAGGGTTCTTC.

This clone was detected a few times. V usage is TRBV7-9 and J usage is TRBJ1-6; 9 bases match TRBD1. Germline CDR1 SEHNR, CDR2 FQNEAQ (reference sequence). The CDR3 spans 17 residues. The J segment lost 7 bases and the V segment lost 5 bases, leaving 12 bases of the junction unmatched. The CDR3 region is CASSRPTGQGVNSPLHF. In DNA form, the CDR3 reads TGTGCCAGCAGCCGGCCAACGGGACAGGGAGTGAATTCACCCCTCCACTTT.

The chain is built from TRBV3-1 (or the pseudogene TRBV3-2) and TRBJ2-1; 7 positions match TRBD2. CDR1 is LGHDT and CDR2 is YNNKEL in the germline V gene (reference sequence). The CDR3 spans 14 residues. Trimming at V came to 4 bases and at J to 9 bases, leaving 9 bases not matched to a gene. The CDR3 loop is CASSLTGLGGEQFF. For the CDR3, the DNA is TGTGCCAGCAGCCTAACCGGACTAGGAGGTGAGCAGTTCTTC.

The chain links TRBV9 to TRBJ1-1; no clear D gene. Germline CDR1 and CDR2: SGDLS and YYNGEE. The CDR3 is made up of 14 amino acids. The V end lost 2 bases, the J end lost 0 bases, and 8 bases lay between the germline ends. The CDR3 DNA reads as TGTGCCAGCAGCGTGCAGGTTATGAACACTGAAGCTTTCTTT. It codes for CASSVQVMNTEAFF.

The chain recombines TRBV11-2 with TRBJ2-7, with D unresolved. The CDR3 loop spans 11 amino acids. V was trimmed by 4 bases and J by 3 bases, leaving 4 bases between them. Looked up from germline, CDR1 is SGHAT and CDR2 is FQNNGV. The CDR3 DNA is TGTGCCAGCAGCTCTAACTACGAGCAGTACTTC. Protein sequence: CASSSNYEQYF. Full variable domain (outside the CDR3, taken from reference TRBV11-2 and TRBJ2-7): EAGVAQSPRYKIIEKRQSVAFWCNPISGHATLYWYQQILGQGPKLLIQFQNNGVVDDSQLPKDRFSAERLKGVDSTLKIQPAKLEDSAVYLCASSSNYEQYFGPGTRLTVT.

The chain couples TRBV7-2 to TRBJ1-5, with D possibly TRBD1 on 5 matching bases. This CDR3 comprises 14 residues. Deletions cut 5 bases from V and 0 bases from J, with 8 bases between. Germline V gene lookup returns CDR1 SGHTA and CDR2 FQGNSA. The CDR3 region is CASSADSSNQPQHF. DNA of the CDR3: TGTGCCAGCAGCGCTGACAGTAGCAATCAGCCCCAGCATTTT.

The chain uses TRBV19 and TRBJ1-4; tentatively, D is TRBD1 (6 bases). The V end was cut by 3 bases, the J end by 0 bases, with 8 bases between. The V gene's germline CDR1 is LNHDA and CDR2 SQIVND (reference sequence). This CDR3 is 15 amino acids long. The CDR3 loop is CASSMGAATNEKLFF. The CDR3 DNA is TGTGCCAGTAGTATGGGGGCGGCAACTAATGAAAAACTGTTTTTT.

The chain couples TRBV6-5 to TRBJ2-5, with D possibly matching TRBD1 (6 bases). CDR1 is MNHEY, CDR2 SVGAGI, per germline. CDR3 length equals 14 residues. V dropped 11 bases and J dropped 2 bases, with 18 bases sitting between them. The CDR3 region is CAAVQGRGQETQYF. CDR3 sequence (DNA): TGTGCCGCGGTACAGGGACGGGGTCAAGAGACCCAGTACTTC.

Ten or more counts support this clone. The chain uses TRBV7-9 and TRBJ2-3; possibly TRBD1 for D (5 bases). The CDR3 consists of 15 residues. Looked up from germline, CDR1 is SEHNR and CDR2 is FQNEAQ (reference sequence). V dropped 4 bases and J dropped 2 bases, with 13 bases sitting between them. The DNA for the CDR3 is TGTGCCAGCAGCTCGACAGCTCATTACACAGATACGCAGTATTTT. This sequence encodes CASSSTAHYTDTQYF.

This sequence joins TRBV7-2 and TRBJ2-1; 10 bases match TRBD1. Germline CDR1 and CDR2: SGHTA and FQGNSA. The CDR3 runs 15 residues. V lost 5 bases, J lost 4 bases, and 5 bases stayed unmatched. The CDR3 is CASSPRTGGYNEQFF. The CDR3 bases are TGTGCCAGCAGCCCCAGGACAGGGGGGTACAATGAGCAGTTCTTC.

V is TRBV11-2 and J is TRBJ2-7; 7 nucleotides match TRBD2. The CDR3 is made up of 13 amino acids. The J segment lost 4 bases and the V segment lost 5 bases, leaving 5 bases of the junction unmatched. Germline CDR1 and CDR2: SGHAT and FQNNGV. CDR3 region: CASSHGLVYEQYF. CDR3 bases: TGTGCCAGCAGCCATGGACTAGTTTACGAGCAGTACTTC.

The rearrangement uses TRBV7-2 and TRBJ1-3; 7 positions agree with TRBD1. V was clipped by 6 bases and J by 6 bases; unmatched bases: 11. The CDR3 is 15 amino acids. Germline V gene lookup returns CDR1 SGHTA and CDR2 FQGNSA. This chain's CDR3 is CASRSNRGRENTIYF. The CDR3 nucleotides are TGTGCCAGCAGGTCAAACAGGGGCAGGGAAAACACCATATATTTT.

This CDR3 reads CASGLGTGNTGELFF. In DNA, the CDR3 is TGTGCTAGTGGTTTGGGGACAGGGAACACCGGGGAGCTGTTTTTT. This chain connects TRBV12-5 to TRBJ2-2, with 7 bases lining up with TRBD1. The CDR3 has 15 residues. After removal of 1 base from V and 1 base from J, the junction contained 0 bases not matched to a gene. The germline gives CDR1 LGHNT, CDR2 FRNRAP. Drawing the rest from reference TRBV12-5 and TRBJ2-2, the complete variable domain is DARVTQTPRHKVTEMGQEVTMRCQPILGHNTVFWYRQTMMQGLELLAYFRNRAPLDDSGMPKDRFSAEMPDATLATLKIQPSEPRDSAVYFCASGLGTGNTGELFFGEGSRLTVL.